This T cell receptor (beta chain) was sequenced during a study of tumor-infiltrating lymphocytes in primary liver carcinoma. Overall study: Tumor lesions were T1-T3 N0M0 and spanned roughly 4 to 10 cm.

Study conclusions and caveats: Bulk unsorted sampling precluded comparing CD4+ and CD8+ repertoires. Lower overlap was observed for tumor-adjacent and tumor-blood pairs relative to tumor region pairs.

The authors made TCR beta cDNA from 450 to 600 ng total RNA with a constant-region primer. Three nested multiplex PCR rounds of slightly modified ARM-PCR generated TCR beta libraries. The two initial PCR rounds, roughly 11 cycles each, used TRBV1-TRBV30 forward and C-beta reverse primers. TCRdb re-analysed the multiplex PCR reads in MiXCR, keeping a single row per CDR3 protein. The sample lists almost 200,000 distinct CDR3 sequences; about two thirds were seen once. Germline DNA was extracted too, while blood RNA derived from unsorted whole blood. Donors were untreated and chronically infected with HBV. This clonotype was seen a handful of times. Its antigen is unknown. The CDR3 is 13 amino acids.

Sequencing was done on a sample of peripheral blood. The chain has TRBV21-1 and TRBJ1-3. TRBV21-1 is shown as a pseudogene. This sequence originates from a woman aged 60 to 75 with primary liver carcinoma and hepatitis B virus infection. The CDR3 bases are TGTGCCAGTCCCCGTGCCTCTGGAAACACCATATATTTT. It yields the protein CASPRASGNTIYF.